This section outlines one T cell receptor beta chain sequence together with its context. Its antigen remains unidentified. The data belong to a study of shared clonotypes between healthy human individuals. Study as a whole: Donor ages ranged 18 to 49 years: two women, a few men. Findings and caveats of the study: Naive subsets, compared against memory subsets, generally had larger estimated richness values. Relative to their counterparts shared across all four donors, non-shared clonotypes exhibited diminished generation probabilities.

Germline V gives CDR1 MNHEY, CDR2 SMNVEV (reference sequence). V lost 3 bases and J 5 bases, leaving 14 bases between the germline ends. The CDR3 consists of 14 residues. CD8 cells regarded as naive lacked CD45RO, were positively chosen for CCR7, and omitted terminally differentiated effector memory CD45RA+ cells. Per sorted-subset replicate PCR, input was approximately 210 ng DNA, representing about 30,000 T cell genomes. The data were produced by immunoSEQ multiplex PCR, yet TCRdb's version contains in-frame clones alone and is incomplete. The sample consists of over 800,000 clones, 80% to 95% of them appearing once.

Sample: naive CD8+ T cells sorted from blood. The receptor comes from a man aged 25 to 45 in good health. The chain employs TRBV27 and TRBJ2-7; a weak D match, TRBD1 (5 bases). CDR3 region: CASSFGQGVNEQYF. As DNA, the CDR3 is TGTGCCAGCAGTTTCGGCCAAGGGGTCAACGAGCAGTACTTC.